A selection of T cell receptor beta chains follows, all from one sample in a study of B cell selection in AIRE deficiency. Sequenced by immunoSEQ multiplex PCR; TCRdb stores in-frame clones only, minus some. The sample has about 26,000 clones; 80% to 95% are singletons. What was sequenced was CD4+CD25+ Tregs sorted from PBMCs. The receptors here all came from a human donor in good health. CDR3s include the opening cysteine and the closing phenylalanine or tryptophan. The D gene is left open where the match is weak. Size values are once, few and many counts, or a class for expanded clones, and some rows have none.

clone_size | j_call | d_call | v_call | cdr3_nt | cdr3_aa
- | TRBJ2-3 | - | TRBV7-8 | TGTGCCAGCAGTTTCGGGAGCACAGATACGCAGTATTTT | CASSFGSTDTQYF
- | TRBJ2-7 | - | TRBV27 | TGTGCCAGCAGTTCCCGGGACGGCACCTCCTACGAGCAGTACTTC | CASSSRDGTSYEQYF
- | TRBJ2-7 | - | TRBV27 | TGTGCCAGCTTCTACGAGCAGTACTTC | CASFYEQYF
- | TRBJ1-1 | - | TRBV29-1 | TGCAGCGGGATGGGACGGCCTGACGCGACTGAAGCTTTCTTT | CSGMGRPDATEAFF
- | TRBJ2-5 | - | TRBV5-1 | TGCGCCAGCAGCTTAAGGGGGGGCCTTTTGGAGACCCAGTACTTC | CASSLRGGLLETQYF
- | TRBJ2-3 | TRBD2 | TRBV5-1 | TGCGCCAGCAGCTTGGGCCGCGGGACTAGCGGGGGGCTTGGAGATACGCAGTATTTT | CASSLGRGTSGGLGDTQYF
- | TRBJ1-1 | TRBD1 | TRBV30 | TGTGCCTGGAGTGCCCGACAGGGGTTGGGGAACACTGAAGCTTTCTTT | CAWSARQGLGNTEAFF
- | TRBJ2-7 | TRBD2 | TRBV27 | TGTGCCAGCAGTTGGGGGGGCGAGCAGTACTTC | CASSWGGEQYF
- | TRBJ2-5 | - | TRBV5-5 | TGTGCCAGCAGCTTGGTGGGGACACTCCAAGAGACCCAGTACTTC | CASSLVGTLQETQYF
once | TRBJ1-6 | - | TRBV9 | TGTGCCAGCAGCGTAAACAGTCGTGATTCACCCCTCCACTTT | CASSVNSRDSPLHF
- | TRBJ1-5 | - | TRBV7-8 | TGTGCCAGCAGCTCCGGACATTATAGCAATCAGCCCCAGCATTTT | CASSSGHYSNQPQHF
- | TRBJ1-2 | TRBD1 | TRBV28 | TGTGCCAGCACCCGGGACAGGGGGTCCTATGGCTACACCTTC | CASTRDRGSYGYTF
- | TRBJ2-6 | - | TRBV10-3 | TGTGCCATCAGTTCCTCCGGGACACCAGGTTCGGGGGCCAACGTCCTGACTTTC | CAISSSGTPGSGANVLTF
- | TRBJ1-2 | - | TRBV29-1 | TGCAGCGTTTTAGGGGGTACCTATGGCTACACCTTC | CSVLGGTYGYTF
- | TRBJ1-2 | - | TRBV7-9 | TGTGCCAGCAGCTTAAACTATGGCTACACCTTC | CASSLNYGYTF
- | TRBJ1-4 | TRBD1 | TRBV5-1 | TGCGCCAGCAGCTCGACAGGGGCGTTCGTTGAAAAACTGTTTTTT | CASSSTGAFVEKLFF
- | TRBJ1-1 | - | TRBV9 | TGTGCCAGCAGCCGCGGGAGGGGCTGGACTGAAGCTTTCTTT | CASSRGRGWTEAFF
- | TRBJ2-7 | - | TRBV11-2 | TGTGCCAGCAGCTTAGAACCCTACGGCTACGAGCAGTACTTC | CASSLEPYGYEQYF
- | TRBJ2-3 | - | TRBV5-1 | TGCGCCAGCAGCTTGGCGGGGTTAAGGGCAGATACGCAGTATTTT | CASSLAGLRADTQYF
- | TRBJ1-1 | - | TRBV19 | TGTGCCAGTAGTGGGCGTCCGAAAGGGGCCGGCACTGAAGCTTTCTTT | CASSGRPKGAGTEAFF
- | TRBJ2-2 | - | TRBV7-2 | TGTGCCAGCACCCAACCGACAGTTCTTAACACCGGGGAGCTGTTTTTT | CASTQPTVLNTGELFF
- | TRBJ2-7 | - | TRBV11-3 | TGTGCCAGCAGCTTAGATACGGGCTACGAGCAGTACTTC | CASSLDTGYEQYF
- | TRBJ1-4 | TRBD1 | TRBV4-2 | TGTGCCAGCAGCCAGGGACCGGGACAGGGGAATGGAAAACTGTTTTTT | CASSQGPGQGNGKLFF
once | TRBJ2-1 | TRBD2 | TRBV11-3 | TGTGCCAGCAGCGCGGGGGGCTCCTACAATGAGCAGTTCTTC | CASSAGGSYNEQFF
- | TRBJ2-5 | TRBD1 | TRBV27 | TGTGCCAGCAGTTTTTTGAACAGGGGGGAGACCCAGTACTTC | CASSFLNRGETQYF
- | TRBJ2-5 | TRBD2 | TRBV10-1 | TGCGCCAGCAGTGATACGGGGGAGGGAGAGACCCAGTACTTC | CASSDTGEGETQYF
- | TRBJ2-4 | - | TRBV29-1 | TGCAGCGTTGCTCTGATTACAGCCAAAAACATTCAGTACTTC | CSVALITAKNIQYF
- | TRBJ1-3 | - | TRBV19 | TGTGCCAGTAGTCGTCAGGACCCTACTGGAAACACCATATATTTT | CASSRQDPTGNTIYF
- | TRBJ1-2 | TRBD1 | TRBV7-6 | TGTGCCAGCAGCTTGGGACAGGGGTATGGCTACACCTTC | CASSLGQGYGYTF
- | TRBJ1-2 | TRBD1 | TRBV5-6 | TGTGCCAGCAGCTTGGCGACAGGGGCGGGAGGCTACACCTTC | CASSLATGAGGYTF
- | TRBJ2-2 | - | TRBV7-2 | TGTGCCAGCAGCTTTCGGGGCGGGGAGCTGTTTTTT | CASSFRGGELFF
- | TRBJ1-6 | - | TRBV15 | TGTGCCACCAGCATCTCCCGGACGGGGAATTCACCCCTCCACTTT | CATSISRTGNSPLHF
once | TRBJ2-7 | - | TRBV30 | TGTGCCTGGAGTGTTTTTGAGCCACGCTACGAGCAGTACTTC | CAWSVFEPRYEQYF
- | TRBJ1-6 | TRBD1 | TRBV6-1 | TGTGCCAGCAGGGGACAGGGAAGTAATTCACCCCTCCACTTT | CASRGQGSNSPLHF
- | TRBJ2-7 | - | TRBV14 | TGTGCCAGCAGCCAAGACTGGGCGTACGAGCAGTACTTC | CASSQDWAYEQYF
- | TRBJ2-3 | - | TRBV12-5 | TGTGCTAGTGCCTTGGGCTCGACTAGTAGCACAGATACGCAGTATTTT | CASALGSTSSTDTQYF
once | TRBJ2-3 | TRBD2 | TRBV28 | TGTGCCAGCATGAGCGGGGGTTCGCAGTATTTT | CASMSGGSQYF
- | TRBJ2-5 | TRBD1 | TRBV15 | TGTGCCACCAGCAGAGAGGGGACAGGCCAAGAGACCCAGTACTTC | CATSREGTGQETQYF
once | TRBJ1-3 | - | TRBV19 | TGTGCCAGTAGCACAAGCCTCAGCTCTGGAAACACCATATATTTT | CASSTSLSSGNTIYF
- | TRBJ1-2 | TRBD1 | TRBV18 | TGTGCCAGCTCACCACCGGGACAGGTCGGGTATGGCTACACCTTC | CASSPPGQVGYGYTF
once | TRBJ2-7 | TRBD1 | TRBV28 | TGTGCCAGCAGTAAACGACAGGGTTTGTTCGACGAGCAGTACTTC | CASSKRQGLFDEQYF
- | TRBJ1-3 | - | TRBV5-4 | TGTGCCAGCAGCTTCGGCAGCCCGATCTCTGGAAACACCATATATTTT | CASSFGSPISGNTIYF
once | TRBJ2-7 | TRBD1 | TRBV6-6 | TGTGCCAGCAGTTACGCGGGACAGGGTCCCTACGAGCAGTACTTC | CASSYAGQGPYEQYF
once | TRBJ1-2 | - | TRBV6-5 | TGTGCCAGCAGCCGCCGGAGGGGTGGCTACACCTTC | CASSRRRGGYTF
- | TRBJ2-7 | - | TRBV7-2 | TGTGCCAGCGGCGACAGGCCCAACTCCTACGAGCAGTACTTC | CASGDRPNSYEQYF
- | TRBJ1-1 | - | TRBV18 | TGTGCCAGCTCTCCCTACGGGGAGAACACTGAAGCTTTCTTT | CASSPYGENTEAFF
- | TRBJ2-1 | - | TRBV18 | TGTGCCAGCACCCGGACGGGCTCCTACAATGAGCAGTTCTTC | CASTRTGSYNEQFF
- | TRBJ2-2 | TRBD2 | TRBV27 | TGTGCCAGCAGAAGGACTAGCGGGGGGGCCAACACCGGGGAGCTGTTTTTT | CASRRTSGGANTGELFF
- | TRBJ2-7 | - | TRBV5-8 | TGTGCCAGCAGCTTGGGGGCCGCGGGGCGAGGAGAGCAGTACTTC | CASSLGAAGRGEQYF
- | TRBJ1-6 | - | TRBV7-2 | TGTGCCAGCAGCTTAGGGACAGACGATTCACCCCTCCACTTT | CASSLGTDDSPLHF
- | TRBJ2-5 | - | TRBV7-2 | TGTGCCAGCAGCTCACAAGAGACCCAGTACTTC | CASSSQETQYF
- | TRBJ1-2 | TRBD1 | TRBV29-1 | TGCAGCGTTGAGCCTACAGGGGTGGACTATGGCTACACCTTC | CSVEPTGVDYGYTF
- | TRBJ2-5 | - | TRBV19 | TGTGCCAGTAGGTACACCGGGACAAGTAACCAAGAGACCCAGTACTTC | CASRYTGTSNQETQYF